A single T cell receptor beta chain is shown here with its context. What was amplified from RNA transcripts were TCR beta CDR3 regions. The TCR CDR3 was amplified in a first-round RT-PCR using the HTBI primer set. TCRdb processed the multiplex PCR reads anew with MiXCR; each CDR3 protein has one entry. The table has 650,000 to 750,000 distinct CDR3 sequences, around 13% seen once; the top ten hold about a tenth. These data originate in a study of T cells in Graves' hyperthyroidism and ophthalmopathy. This sequence originates from a woman between 18 and 30 years old with Graves' hyperthyroidism. The source material was blood.

The CDR3 nucleotides are TGTGCCAGCAGCTCGACGAGCGGAGACATCCGAGGGACTAATGAAAAACTGTTTTTT. Translated, it gives CASSSTSGDIRGTNEKLFF. V is TRBV5-6 and J is TRBJ1-4; unclear D gene. Germline V gives CDR1 SGHDT, CDR2 YYEEEE. The CDR3 covers 19 residues. The V gene lost 3 bases and the J gene lost 2 bases, with 23 bases spanning the gap.